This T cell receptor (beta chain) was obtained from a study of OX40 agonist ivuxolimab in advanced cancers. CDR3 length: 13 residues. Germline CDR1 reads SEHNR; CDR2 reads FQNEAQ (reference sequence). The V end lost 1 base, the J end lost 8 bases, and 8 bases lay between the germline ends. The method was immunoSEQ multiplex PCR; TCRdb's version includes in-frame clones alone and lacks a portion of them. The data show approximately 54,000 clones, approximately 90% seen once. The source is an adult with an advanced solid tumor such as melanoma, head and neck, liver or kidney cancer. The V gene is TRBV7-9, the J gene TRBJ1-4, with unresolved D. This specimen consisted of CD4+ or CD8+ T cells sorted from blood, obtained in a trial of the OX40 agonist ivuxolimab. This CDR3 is CASSLEGVEKLFF. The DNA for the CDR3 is TGTGCCAGCAGCTTAGAGGGAGTCGAAAAACTGTTTTTT.